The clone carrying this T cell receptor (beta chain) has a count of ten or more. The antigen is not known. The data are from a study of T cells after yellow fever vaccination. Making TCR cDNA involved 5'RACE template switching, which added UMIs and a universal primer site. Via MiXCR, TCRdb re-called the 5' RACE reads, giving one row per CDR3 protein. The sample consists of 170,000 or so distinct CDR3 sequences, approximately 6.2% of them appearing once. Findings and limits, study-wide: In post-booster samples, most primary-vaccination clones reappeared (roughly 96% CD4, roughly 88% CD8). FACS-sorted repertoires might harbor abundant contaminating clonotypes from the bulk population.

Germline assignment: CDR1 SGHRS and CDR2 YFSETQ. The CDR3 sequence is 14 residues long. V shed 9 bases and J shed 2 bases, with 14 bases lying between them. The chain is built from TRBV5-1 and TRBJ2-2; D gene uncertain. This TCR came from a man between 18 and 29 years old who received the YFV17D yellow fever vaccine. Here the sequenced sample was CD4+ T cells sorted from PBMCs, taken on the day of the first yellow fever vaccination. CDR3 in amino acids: CATKTGSNTGELFF. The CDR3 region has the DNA TGCGCCACGAAAACGGGTAGTAACACCGGGGAGCTGTTTTTT.